This T cell receptor (beta chain) was captured in a study of cytomegalovirus exposure and HLA in healthy donors. PCR employed 60 Vbeta and 13 Jbeta primers. The table came from immunoSEQ multiplex PCR; TCRdb's copy has only in-frame clones and leaves some out. The sample has 75,000 to 90,000 clones. The CDR3 totals 14 residues. V dropped 6 bases and J dropped 15; count of bases not matched to a gene: 10. Germline assignment: CDR1 MDHEN and CDR2 SYDVKM. The sequenced sample consisted of PBMCs. The source is a woman aged 55-69 years in good health and CMV-seronegative. The chain has TRBV28 and TRBJ2-1; 14 bases match TRBD2. The DNA of the CDR3 is TGTGCCAGCAGCCGACTAGCGGGAGGGGGAAAGGGGTTCTTC. Protein sequence: CASSRLAGGGKGFF.